This is a list of T cell receptor beta chains from one sample in a study of CD4 T cells in relation to SARS-CoV-2 and coronaviruses. Sequencing was performed with immunoSEQ multiplex PCR; in TCRdb, only in-frame clones are kept and a portion is missing. The table includes more than 25,000 clones, around 67% detected once. No cognate antigen is known for these TCRs. The sequenced sample consisted of CD4+ T cells from PBMCs, cultured in vitro. These receptor sequences come from a human donor in good health. The CDR3 runs from the conserved cysteine through the conserved F or W. A D gene is named only where the DNA matches it firmly. Size tells how often a clone was seen (once, few, many) or the class of an expanded clone, and some rows leave it out.

d_gene	len	v_gene	abundance	j_gene	CDR3aa	CDR3nt
TRBD2	15	TRBV5-5	NA	TRBJ2-7	CASSLVAGGSYEQYF	TGTGCCAGCAGCTTGGTAGCGGGAGGTTCCTACGAGCAGTACTTC
TRBD1	16	TRBV4-2	NA	TRBJ2-7	CASSQNQGASSYEQYF	TGTGCCAGCAGCCAGAATCAGGGGGCTAGCTCCTACGAGCAGTACTTC
TRBD2	16	TRBV11-2	NA	TRBJ2-3	CASRLGLAGTTDTQYF	TGTGCCAGCAGACTGGGACTAGCGGGGACCACAGATACGCAGTATTTT
NA	15	TRBV3-1/TRBV3-2	once	TRBJ2-5	CASSQDLASGGTQYF	TGTGCCAGCAGCCAAGATCTGGCGTCTGGCGGGACCCAGTACTTC
TRBD1	13	TRBV30	NA	TRBJ1-2	CAGSRDRPRGYTF	TGTGCCGGAAGTAGGGACAGACCGAGAGGCTACACCTTC
TRBD2	13	TRBV7-2	few	TRBJ2-7	CASSQSGSGEQYF	TGTGCCAGCAGTCAAAGCGGGAGTGGCGAGCAGTACTTC
NA	14	TRBV19	few	TRBJ1-4	CASSISTTNEKLFF	TGTGCCAGTAGTATCAGTACAACTAATGAAAAACTGTTTTTT
NA	15	TRBV11-3	NA	TRBJ2-1	CASSFRGGSYNEQFF	TGTGCCAGCAGCTTCCGTGGGGGGTCCTACAATGAGCAGTTCTTC
TRBD1	13	TRBV30	NA	TRBJ1-2	CAWSLQGAIGYTF	TGTGCCTGGAGTTTACAGGGGGCAATCGGCTACACCTTC
TRBD2	14	TRBV28	NA	TRBJ2-2	CALGLAGPTGELFF	TGTGCTCTCGGGCTAGCGGGGCCGACCGGGGAGCTGTTTTTT
TRBD1	15	TRBV18	NA	TRBJ1-5	CASSPISTGPRPQHF	TGTGCCAGCTCACCAATATCGACAGGGCCACGGCCCCAGCATTTT
NA	14	TRBV9	few	TRBJ1-5	CASSLRDSNQPQHF	TGTGCCAGCAGCCTCCGGGACAGCAATCAGCCCCAGCATTTT
NA	15	TRBV3-1/TRBV3-2	few	TRBJ1-1	CASSQGEGTNTEAFF	TGTGCCAGCAGCCAAGGAGAAGGCACCAACACTGAAGCTTTCTTT
TRBD2	16	TRBV18	NA	TRBJ2-7	CASSPNPSGASYEQYF	TGTGCCAGCTCACCAAATCCGAGCGGGGCCTCCTACGAGCAGTACTTC
NA	14	TRBV2	NA	TRBJ2-5	CASTQDRGKETQYF	TGTGCCAGCACCCAGGACAGAGGGAAAGAGACCCAGTACTTC
NA	13	TRBV7-2	NA	TRBJ2-1	CASSSDTINEQFF	TGTGCCAGCAGCTCCGACACAATCAATGAGCAGTTCTTC
NA	14	TRBV4-1	once	TRBJ2-2	CASRSGINTGELFF	TGCGCCAGCAGGTCAGGGATAAACACCGGGGAGCTGTTTTTT
TRBD2	15	TRBV6-5	NA	TRBJ2-1	CASRIMGLAGEEQFF	TGTGCCAGCAGGATAATGGGACTAGCGGGAGAGGAGCAGTTCTTC
TRBD2	14	TRBV6-5	NA	TRBJ2-1	CASKLAGGHNEQFF	TGTGCCAGTAAGCTAGCGGGGGGTCACAATGAGCAGTTCTTC
NA	14	TRBV5-4	NA	TRBJ2-5	CASSLFGPQETQYF	TGTGCCAGCAGCTTGTTTGGACCCCAAGAGACCCAGTACTTC
NA	13	TRBV12-3/TRBV12-4	NA	TRBJ1-4	CASSLVGGEKLFF	TGTGCCAGCAGTTTAGTAGGGGGGGAAAAACTGTTTTTT
NA	15	TRBV11-2	NA	TRBJ2-5	CASSPWGGARETQYF	TGTGCCAGCAGCCCCTGGGGGGGGGCTCGGGAGACCCAGTACTTC
NA	12	TRBV12-3/TRBV12-4	NA	TRBJ2-1	CASSLVAGEQFF	TGTGCCAGCAGTTTAGTGGCGGGTGAGCAGTTCTTC
NA	15	TRBV12-5	NA	TRBJ2-2	CASGLIRANTGELFF	TGTGCTAGTGGTTTGATCCGGGCCAACACCGGGGAGCTGTTTTTT
TRBD2	17	TRBV24-1	NA	TRBJ2-1	CATSAGTSGRSSNEQFF	TGTGCCACCAGTGCTGGGACTAGCGGGAGATCGAGTAATGAGCAGTTCTTC
TRBD1	16	TRBV6-5	NA	TRBJ1-5	CASSFDPGQGRQPQHF	TGTGCCAGCAGTTTCGACCCGGGACAGGGGCGTCAGCCCCAGCATTTT
NA	14	TRBV18	NA	TRBJ1-2	CASSPGGRLDGYTF	TGTGCCAGCTCACCAGGGGGCAGGCTCGATGGCTACACCTTC
NA	14	TRBV4-3	few	TRBJ1-1	CASSQEYMNTEAFF	TGCGCCAGCAGCCAAGAGTACATGAACACTGAAGCTTTCTTT
NA	13	TRBV6-5	NA	TRBJ2-7	CASTRTFAYEQYF	TGTGCCAGCACCAGGACCTTTGCCTACGAGCAGTACTTC
NA	12	TRBV19	NA	TRBJ1-1	CASSSPPAEAFF	TGTGCCAGTAGTTCCCCCCCCGCTGAAGCTTTCTTT
TRBD2	17	TRBV3-1/TRBV3-2	NA	TRBJ2-4	CASSQGGQRGGSNIQYF	TGTGCCAGCAGCCAAGGTGGCCAGCGGGGGGGCTCTAACATTCAGTACTTC
NA	14	TRBV11-2	NA	TRBJ2-1	CASSSSGLYNEQFF	TGTGCCAGCAGCTCATCCGGACTGTACAATGAGCAGTTCTTC
NA	11	TRBV12-3/TRBV12-4	NA	TRBJ2-7	CASSWLGEQYF	TGTGCCAGCAGTTGGCTTGGCGAGCAGTACTTC
NA	15	TRBV10-3	few	TRBJ2-6	CAIGGDSSGANVLTF	TGTGCCATCGGAGGAGACAGCTCTGGGGCCAACGTCCTGACTTTC
NA	14	TRBV10-3	NA	TRBJ2-1	CAISGQGTYNEQFF	TGTGCCATCAGTGGGCAGGGTACCTACAATGAGCAGTTCTTC
NA	15	TRBV7-8	NA	TRBJ1-5	CASTMTGFSNQPQHF	TGTGCCAGCACCATGACGGGGTTTAGCAATCAGCCCCAGCATTTT
NA	13	TRBV19	NA	TRBJ1-4	CASSYKANEKLFF	TGTGCCAGTAGTTATAAGGCTAATGAAAAACTGTTTTTT
TRBD1	14	TRBV6-1	NA	TRBJ2-7	CASSELGQGYEQYF	TGTGCCAGCAGTGAACTTGGACAGGGCTACGAGCAGTACTTC
TRBD1	15	TRBV4-3	NA	TRBJ1-5	CASSQQGGSGQPQHF	TGCGCCAGCAGCCAACAGGGGGGTTCAGGGCAGCCCCAGCATTTT
NA	14	TRBV11-2	few	TRBJ1-1	CASSFSGTNTEAFF	TGTGCCAGCAGCTTCTCCGGGACGAACACTGAAGCTTTCTTT
TRBD2	15	TRBV19	NA	TRBJ2-5	CASSTGGLAPETQYF	TGTGCCAGTAGTACAGGCGGACTAGCTCCAGAGACCCAGTACTTC